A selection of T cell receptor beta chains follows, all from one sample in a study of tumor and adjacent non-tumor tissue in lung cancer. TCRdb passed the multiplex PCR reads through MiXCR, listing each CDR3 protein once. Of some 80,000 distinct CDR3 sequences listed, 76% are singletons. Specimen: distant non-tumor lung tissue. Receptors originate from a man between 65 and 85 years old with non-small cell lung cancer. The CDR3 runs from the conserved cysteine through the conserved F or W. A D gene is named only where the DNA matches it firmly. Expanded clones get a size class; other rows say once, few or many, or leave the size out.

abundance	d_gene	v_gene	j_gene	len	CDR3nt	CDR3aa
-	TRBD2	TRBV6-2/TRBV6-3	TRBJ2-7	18	TGTGCCAGCATTTACTTCCCATCACAAGCGGGAGGAAACTACAAGCAGTACTTC	CASIYFPSQAGGNYKQYF
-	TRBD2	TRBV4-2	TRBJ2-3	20	TGTGCCAGCAGCGAAGTCGCCACTAGCGGGAGTTCCTCCGCCCACCCTACACAGTATTTT	CASSEVATSGSSSAHPTQYF
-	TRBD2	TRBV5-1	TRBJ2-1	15	TGCGCCAACAGCTCGGGACTAGCGGTGAATAATGAGCAGTTCTTC	CANSSGLAVNNEQFF
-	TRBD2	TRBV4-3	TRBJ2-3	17	TGCGCCAGCAGCCAATATGGACCTAGCGGGAGAACAGATATGCAGTATTTT	CASSQYGPSGRTDMQYF
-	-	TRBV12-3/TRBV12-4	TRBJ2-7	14	TGTGCCAGCAGTTTATCTGGGAGTAGGTACAAGAAGTACTTC	CASSLSGSRYKKYF
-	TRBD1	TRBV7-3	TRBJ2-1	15	TGTGCCAGCAGCTTAACGGAACAGGGGTTCAATGAGCAGTTCTTC	CASSLTEQGFNEQFF
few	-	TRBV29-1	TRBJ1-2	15	TGCAGCGTTGAAGACCCCCGGCAGGGCTTAAGCGGCTACACTTTC	CSVEDPRQGLSGYTF
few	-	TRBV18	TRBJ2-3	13	TGTGCCAGCTCACCTCAGGAAACAGATACGCAGTATTTT	CASSPQETDTQYF
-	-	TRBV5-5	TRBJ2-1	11	TGTGCCATCAGCCTAGGCACTGAGCAGTTCTTC	CAISLGTEQFF
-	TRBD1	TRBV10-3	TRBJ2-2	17	TGTGCCATCAGTGAGTCATCGGGACAGGTGAACACCGGGGAGCTGTTTTTT	CAISESSGQVNTGELFF
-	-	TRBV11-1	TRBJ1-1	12	TGTGCCAGTAGCTCGGTCGGCCCGGATGCTTTCTTT	CASSSVGPDAFF
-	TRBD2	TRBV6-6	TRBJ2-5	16	TGTGCCAGCAGTTACACGAGGGGCGGGGGAATGAATACCCAGTACTTC	CASSYTRGGGMNTQYF
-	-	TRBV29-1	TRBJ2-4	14	TGCAGCGTGACGCGCGGACGAGGCAAAAACATTCAGTACTTC	CSVTRGRGKNIQYF